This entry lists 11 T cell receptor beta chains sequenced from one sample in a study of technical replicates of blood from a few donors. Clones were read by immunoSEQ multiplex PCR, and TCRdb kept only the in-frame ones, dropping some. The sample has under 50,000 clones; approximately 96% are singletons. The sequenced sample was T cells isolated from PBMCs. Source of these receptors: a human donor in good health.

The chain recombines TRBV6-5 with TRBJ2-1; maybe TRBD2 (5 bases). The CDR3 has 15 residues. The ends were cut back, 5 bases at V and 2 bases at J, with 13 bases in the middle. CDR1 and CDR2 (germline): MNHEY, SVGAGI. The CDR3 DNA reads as TGTGCCAGCAGTAATACAGCGGAAACCTACAATGAGCAGTTCTTC. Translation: CASSNTAETYNEQFF.

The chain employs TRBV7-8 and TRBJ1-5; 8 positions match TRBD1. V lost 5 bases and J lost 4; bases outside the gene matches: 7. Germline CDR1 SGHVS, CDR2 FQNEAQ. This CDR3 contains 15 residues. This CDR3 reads CASSRGQGGNQPQHF. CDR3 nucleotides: TGTGCCAGCAGCAGAGGACAGGGAGGGAATCAGCCCCAGCATTTT.

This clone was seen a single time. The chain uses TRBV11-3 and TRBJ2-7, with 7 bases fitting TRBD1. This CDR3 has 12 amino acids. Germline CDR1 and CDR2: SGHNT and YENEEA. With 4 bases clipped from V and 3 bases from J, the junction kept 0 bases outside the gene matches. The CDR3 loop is CASSWDSYEQYF. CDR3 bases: TGTGCCAGCAGCTGGGACAGCTACGAGCAGTACTTC.

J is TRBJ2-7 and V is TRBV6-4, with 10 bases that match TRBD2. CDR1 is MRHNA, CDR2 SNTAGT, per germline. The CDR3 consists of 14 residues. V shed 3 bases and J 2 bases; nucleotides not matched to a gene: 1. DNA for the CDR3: TGTGCCAGCAGTGAACTAGCGGGGCCCTACGAGCAGTACTTC. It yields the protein CASSELAGPYEQYF.

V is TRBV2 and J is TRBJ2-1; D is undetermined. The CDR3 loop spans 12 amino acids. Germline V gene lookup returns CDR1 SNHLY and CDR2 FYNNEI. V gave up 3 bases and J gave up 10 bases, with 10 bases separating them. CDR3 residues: CASSDTVFEQFF. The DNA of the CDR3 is TGTGCCAGCAGTGACACAGTTTTCGAGCAGTTCTTC.

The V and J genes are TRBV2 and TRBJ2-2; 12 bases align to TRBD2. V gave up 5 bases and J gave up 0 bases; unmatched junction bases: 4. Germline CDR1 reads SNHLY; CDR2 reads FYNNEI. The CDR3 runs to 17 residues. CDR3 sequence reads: CASSQTSGGANTGELFF. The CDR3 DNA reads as TGTGCCAGCAGTCAGACTAGCGGGGGAGCGAACACCGGGGAGCTGTTTTTT.

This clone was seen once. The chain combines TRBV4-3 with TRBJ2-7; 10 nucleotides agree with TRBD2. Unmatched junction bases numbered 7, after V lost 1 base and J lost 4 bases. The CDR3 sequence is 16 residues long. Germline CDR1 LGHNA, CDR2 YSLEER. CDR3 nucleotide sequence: TGCGCCAGCAGCCAAGGAACCAGGACTAGCGGTTACGAGCAGTACTTC. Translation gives CASSQGTRTSGYEQYF.

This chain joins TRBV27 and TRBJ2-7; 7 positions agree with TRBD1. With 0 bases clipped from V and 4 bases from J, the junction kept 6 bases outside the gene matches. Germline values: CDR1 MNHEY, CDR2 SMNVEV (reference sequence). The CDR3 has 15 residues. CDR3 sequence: CASSLSPGQNYEQYF. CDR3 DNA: TGTGCCAGCAGTTTATCGCCGGGACAGAATTACGAGCAGTACTTC.

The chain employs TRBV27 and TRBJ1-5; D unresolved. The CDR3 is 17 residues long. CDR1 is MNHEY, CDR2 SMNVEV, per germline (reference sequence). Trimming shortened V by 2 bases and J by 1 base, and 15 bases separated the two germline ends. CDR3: CASSLTWAGLSNQPQHF. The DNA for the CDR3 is TGTGCCAGCAGTTTAACGTGGGCAGGACTGAGCAATCAGCCCCAGCATTTT.

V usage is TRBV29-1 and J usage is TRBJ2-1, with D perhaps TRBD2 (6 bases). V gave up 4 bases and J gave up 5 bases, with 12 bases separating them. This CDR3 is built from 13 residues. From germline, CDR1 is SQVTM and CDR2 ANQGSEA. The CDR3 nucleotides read TGCAGCGTTGGAGTGGTAGCGGACAATGAGCAGTTCTTC. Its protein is CSVGVVADNEQFF.

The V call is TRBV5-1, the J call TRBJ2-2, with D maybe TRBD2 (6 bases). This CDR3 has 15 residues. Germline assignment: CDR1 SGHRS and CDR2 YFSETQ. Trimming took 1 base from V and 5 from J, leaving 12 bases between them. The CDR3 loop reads CASSLPEGGTGELFF. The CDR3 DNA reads TGCGCCAGCAGCTTGCCGGAGGGTGGGACCGGGGAGCTGTTTTTT.